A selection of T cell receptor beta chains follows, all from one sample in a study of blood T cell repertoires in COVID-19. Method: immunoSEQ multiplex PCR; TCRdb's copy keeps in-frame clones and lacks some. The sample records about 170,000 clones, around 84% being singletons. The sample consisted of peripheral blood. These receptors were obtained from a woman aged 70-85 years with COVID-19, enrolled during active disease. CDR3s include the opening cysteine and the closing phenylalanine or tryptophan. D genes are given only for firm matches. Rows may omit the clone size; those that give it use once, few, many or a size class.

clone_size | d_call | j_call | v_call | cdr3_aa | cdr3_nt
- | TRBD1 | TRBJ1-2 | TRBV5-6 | CASSFVDRGAPYGYTF | TGTGCCAGCAGCTTCGTGGACAGGGGAGCCCCATATGGCTACACCTTC
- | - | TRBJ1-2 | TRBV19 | CASSPRDFFGRYSGYTF | TGTGCCAGTAGTCCACGGGACTTTTTTGGACGATACAGTGGCTACACCTTC
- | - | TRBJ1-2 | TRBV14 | CASSLSGSLYGYTF | TGTGCCAGCAGCCTTTCGGGGAGTCTCTATGGCTACACCTTC
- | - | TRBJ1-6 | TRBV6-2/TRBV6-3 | CASSYSATNSPLHF | TGTGCCAGCAGTTACTCGGCGACAAATTCACCCCTCCACTTT
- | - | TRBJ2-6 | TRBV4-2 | CASSQDNSGANVLTF | TGTGCCAGCAGCCAAGATAACTCTGGGGCCAACGTCCTGACTTTC
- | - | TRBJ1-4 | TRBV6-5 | CASSWGQGDEKLFF | TGTGCCAGCAGCTGGGGGCAGGGAGATGAAAAACTGTTTTTT
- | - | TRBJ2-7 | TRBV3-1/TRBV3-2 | CASSQDLRLYEQYF | TGTGCCAGCAGCCAAGATCTTAGATTGTACGAGCAGTACTTC
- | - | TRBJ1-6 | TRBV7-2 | CASSPGKGNSPLHF | TGTGCCAGCAGCCCCGGTAAGGGGAATTCACCCCTCCACTTT
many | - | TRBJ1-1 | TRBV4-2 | CASSQDRGTEAFF | TGTGCCAGCAGCCAAGATCGGGGCACTGAAGCTTTCTTT
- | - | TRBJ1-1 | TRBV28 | CASSLGGQNTEAFF | TGTGCCAGCAGTTTGGGGGGGCAGAACACTGAAGCTTTCTTT
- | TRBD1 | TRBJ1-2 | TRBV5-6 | CASSSRQGVNYGYTF | TGTGCCAGCAGCTCCAGACAGGGAGTCAACTATGGCTACACCTTC
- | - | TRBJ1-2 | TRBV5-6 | CASSSPTDFNYGYTF | TGTGCCAGCAGTTCACCGACTGATTTTAACTATGGCTACACCTTC
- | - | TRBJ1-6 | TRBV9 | CASSVTNSPLHF | TGTGCCAGCAGCGTAACAAATTCACCCCTCCACTTT
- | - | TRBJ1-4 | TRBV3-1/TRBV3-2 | CASSLGGIHYEKLFF | TGTGCCAGCAGCCTCGGAGGGATTCATTATGAAAAACTGTTTTTT
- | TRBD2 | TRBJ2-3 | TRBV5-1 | CASSLAFSGGDSDTQYF | TGCGCCAGCAGCTTGGCCTTTAGCGGGGGGGATTCTGATACGCAGTATTTT
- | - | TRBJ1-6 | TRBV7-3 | CASSGQGNSPLHF | TGTGCCAGCAGTGGGCAGGGAAATTCACCCCTCCACTTT
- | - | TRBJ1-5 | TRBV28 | CASSLEQITGNQPQHF | TGTGCCAGCAGTTTAGAGCAAATTACCGGCAATCAGCCCCAGCATTTT
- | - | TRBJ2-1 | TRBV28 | CASHPLVWGPNEQFF | TGTGCCAGCCACCCCCTAGTCTGGGGCCCGAATGAGCAGTTCTTC
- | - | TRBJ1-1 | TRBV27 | CASRRQSIAQVNTEAFF | TGTGCCAGCAGACGACAATCTATCGCACAAGTGAACACTGAAGCTTTCTTT
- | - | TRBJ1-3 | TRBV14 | CASSATGTQAVTIYF | TGTGCCAGCAGCGCCACCGGGACTCAGGCGGTCACCATATATTTT
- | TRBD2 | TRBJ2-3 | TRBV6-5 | CASSLAGGSTDTQYF | TGTGCCAGCAGTTTAGCGGGAGGGAGCACAGATACGCAGTATTTT
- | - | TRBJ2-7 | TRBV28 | CASEGSSYEQYF | TGTGCCAGCGAGGGCAGTTCCTACGAGCAGTACTTC
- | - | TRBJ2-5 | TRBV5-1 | CASSPGGPKETQYF | TGCGCCAGCAGCCCGGGGGGCCCAAAAGAGACCCAGTACTTC
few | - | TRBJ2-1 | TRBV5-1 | CASSIGQNNEQFF | TGCGCCAGCAGCATCGGACAGAACAATGAGCAGTTCTTC
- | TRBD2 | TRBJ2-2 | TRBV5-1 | CASSIAGPNTGELFF | TGCGCCAGCAGCATAGCGGGACCGAACACCGGGGAGCTGTTTTTT
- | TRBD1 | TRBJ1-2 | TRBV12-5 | CASGPRDRDLFYTF | TGTGCTAGTGGTCCCCGGGACAGGGATCTCTTCTACACCTTC
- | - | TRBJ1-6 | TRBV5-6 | CASSLSGSPLHF | TGTGCCAGCAGCTTGTCGGGTTCACCCCTCCACTTT
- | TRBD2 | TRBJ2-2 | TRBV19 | CASSTRDSGIRGELFF | TGTGCCAGTAGCACCCGGGATAGCGGGATAAGGGGGGAGCTGTTTTTT
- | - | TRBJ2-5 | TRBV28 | CASSLLGSQETQYF | TGTGCCAGCAGCTTACTCGGGTCCCAAGAGACCCAGTACTTC
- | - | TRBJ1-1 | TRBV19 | CAIRRGGSETEAFF | TGTGCCATTCGGCGGGGGGGGTCGGAGACTGAAGCTTTCTTT
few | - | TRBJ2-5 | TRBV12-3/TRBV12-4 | CASSQFSQETQYF | TGTGCCAGCAGCCAGTTTTCTCAAGAGACCCAGTACTTC
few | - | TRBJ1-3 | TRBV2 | CASRTGGDTIYF | TGTGCCAGCAGAACAGGTGGGGACACCATATATTTT
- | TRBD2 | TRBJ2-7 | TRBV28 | CASSPREVLEQYF | TGTGCCAGCAGCCCCCGGGAGGTTCTGGAGCAGTACTTC
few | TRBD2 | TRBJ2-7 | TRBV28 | CASSLLSGRAQWEQYF | TGTGCCAGCAGTCTCCTTAGCGGGAGGGCCCAATGGGAGCAGTACTTC
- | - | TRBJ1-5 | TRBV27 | CASSPTHDSNQPQHF | TGTGCCAGCAGTCCGACTCACGACAGTAATCAGCCCCAGCATTTT
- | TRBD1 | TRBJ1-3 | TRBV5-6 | CASSRATGAGGNTIYF | TGTGCCAGCAGCCGAGCGACAGGGGCCGGTGGAAACACCATATATTTT
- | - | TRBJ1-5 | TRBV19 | CASSIPGDGNQPQHF | TGTGCCAGTAGTATCCCAGGGGACGGCAATCAGCCCCAGCATTTT
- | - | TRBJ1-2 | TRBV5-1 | CASSWGFQGKYGYTF | TGCGCCAGCAGCTGGGGATTCCAGGGAAAGTATGGCTACACCTTC
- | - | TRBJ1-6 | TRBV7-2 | CASSFLDRLNSPLHF | TGTGCCAGCAGCTTCCTGGACAGACTAAATTCACCCCTCCACTTT
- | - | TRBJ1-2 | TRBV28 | CASSLGQGNGYTF | TGTGCCAGCAGTTTAGGGCAGGGCAATGGCTACACCTTC
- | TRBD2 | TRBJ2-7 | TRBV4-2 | CASSHSGTSGSYEQYF | TGTGCCAGCAGCCATTCCGGGACTAGCGGCTCCTACGAGCAGTACTTC
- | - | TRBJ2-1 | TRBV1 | CTSSPLIKRFF | TGCACCAGCAGCCCACTAATTAAGAGGTTCTTC
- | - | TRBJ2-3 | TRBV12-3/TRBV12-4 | CASSSLLADTQYF | TGTGCCAGCAGTTCCCTACTTGCAGATACGCAGTATTTT
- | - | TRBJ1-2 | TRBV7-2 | CASSSLRGSTGYGYTF | TGTGCCAGCAGCTCATTAAGGGGCAGTACGGGCTATGGCTACACCTTC
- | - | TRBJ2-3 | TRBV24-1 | CATSDSPGIGADTQYF | TGTGCCACCAGTGATTCGCCGGGGATTGGAGCAGATACGCAGTATTTT
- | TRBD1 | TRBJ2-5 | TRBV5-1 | CASSLAGGEGETQYF | TGCGCCAGCAGCTTGGCAGGGGGCGAGGGGGAGACCCAGTACTTC
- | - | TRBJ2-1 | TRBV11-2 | CASGQSAFF | TGTGCCAGTGGACAGTCTGCGTTCTTC
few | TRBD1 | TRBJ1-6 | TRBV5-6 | CASSLWDRNNSPLHF | TGTGCCAGCAGCTTATGGGACAGAAATAATTCACCCCTCCACTTT
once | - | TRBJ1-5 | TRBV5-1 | CASSSPGGPQHF | TGCGCCAGCAGCTCCCCGGGTGGACCCCAGCATTTT
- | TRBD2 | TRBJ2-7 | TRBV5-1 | CASSFSGAQYF | TGCGCCAGCAGCTTTAGCGGGGCGCAGTACTTC
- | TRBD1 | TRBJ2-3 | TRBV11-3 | CASSPDRVTDTQYF | TGTGCCAGCAGCCCGGACAGGGTCACAGATACGCAGTATTTT
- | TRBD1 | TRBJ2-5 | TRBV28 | CASSHSRQGKRETQYF | TGTGCCAGCAGCCATTCCCGACAGGGCAAAAGGGAGACCCAGTACTTC
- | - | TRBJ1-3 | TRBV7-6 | CASSLAGQVSGNTIYF | TGTGCCAGCAGCTTAGCGGGGCAGGTCTCTGGAAACACCATATATTTT